This T cell receptor beta chain was captured in a study of OX40 agonist ivuxolimab in advanced cancers. Turning to this clone: Its specificity is not known.

Blood was sampled at baseline, cycle 4 day 1, and cycle 7 day 1. Some clones are missing from TCRdb's copy, which holds only in-frame ones; the method was immunoSEQ multiplex PCR. The sample lists tens of thousands of clones; approximately 91% were seen once. Study-level findings and limits: No antigen was identified for the clonally expanded peripheral T cells.

Looked up from germline, CDR1 is SGHNT and CDR2 is YYREEE (reference sequence). Trimming shortened V by 4 bases and J by 0 bases, and 12 bases separated the two germline ends. CDR3 size: 15 residues. The sequencing used CD4+ or CD8+ T cells sorted from blood, collected in a trial of the OX40 agonist ivuxolimab. This TCR derives from an adult with an advanced solid tumor such as melanoma, head and neck, liver or kidney cancer. V gene TRBV5-4 combines with J gene TRBJ2-3, with D possibly TRBD2 on 6 matching bases. The DNA for the CDR3 is TGTGCCAGCAGCCCGGGACTGTTTAGCACAGATACGCAGTATTTT. Protein: CASSPGLFSTDTQYF.